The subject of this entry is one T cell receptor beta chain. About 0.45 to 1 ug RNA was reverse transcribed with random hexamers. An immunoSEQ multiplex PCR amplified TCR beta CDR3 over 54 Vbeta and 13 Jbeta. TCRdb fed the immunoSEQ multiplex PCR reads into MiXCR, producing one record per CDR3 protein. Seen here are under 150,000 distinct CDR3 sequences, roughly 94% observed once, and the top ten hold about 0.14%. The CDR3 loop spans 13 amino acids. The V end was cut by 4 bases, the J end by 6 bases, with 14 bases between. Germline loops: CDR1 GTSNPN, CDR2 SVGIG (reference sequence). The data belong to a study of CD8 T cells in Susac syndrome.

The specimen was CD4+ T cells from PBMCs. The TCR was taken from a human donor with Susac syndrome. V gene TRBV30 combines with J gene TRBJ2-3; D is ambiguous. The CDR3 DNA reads TGTGCCTGGATAGGAAGGTATATCGATACGCAGTATTTT. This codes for CAWIGRYIDTQYF.